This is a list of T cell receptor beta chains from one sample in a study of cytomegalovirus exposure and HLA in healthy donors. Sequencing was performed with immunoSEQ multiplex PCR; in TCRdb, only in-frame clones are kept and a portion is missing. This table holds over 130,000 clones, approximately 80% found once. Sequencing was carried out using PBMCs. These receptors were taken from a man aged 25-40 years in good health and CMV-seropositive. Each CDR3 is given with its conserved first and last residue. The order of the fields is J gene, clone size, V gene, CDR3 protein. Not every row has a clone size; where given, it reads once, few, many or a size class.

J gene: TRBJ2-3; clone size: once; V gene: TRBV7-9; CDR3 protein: CASSLGSRGDTQYF
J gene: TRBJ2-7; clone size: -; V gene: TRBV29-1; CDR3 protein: CSVVGWDSTYEQYF
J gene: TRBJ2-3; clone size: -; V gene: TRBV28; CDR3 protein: CASSSPSRGLNTDTQYF
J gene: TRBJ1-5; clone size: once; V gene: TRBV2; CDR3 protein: CASSGGGQSNQPQHF
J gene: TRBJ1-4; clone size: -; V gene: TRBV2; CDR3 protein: CASSLGQAAEKLFF
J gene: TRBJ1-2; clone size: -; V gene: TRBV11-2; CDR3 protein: CASSFQGVDGYTF
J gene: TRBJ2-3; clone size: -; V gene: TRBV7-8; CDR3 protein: CASSYGLAGSTDTQYF
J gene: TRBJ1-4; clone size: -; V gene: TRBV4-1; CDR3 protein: CASSQERATGRREKLFF
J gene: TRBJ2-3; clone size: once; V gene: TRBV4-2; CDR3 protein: CASSQAHRGQEDTQYF
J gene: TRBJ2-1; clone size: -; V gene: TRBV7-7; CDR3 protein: CASNPSGRPLNEQFF
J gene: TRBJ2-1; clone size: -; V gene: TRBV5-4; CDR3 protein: CASSPGLAGGIGYNEQFF
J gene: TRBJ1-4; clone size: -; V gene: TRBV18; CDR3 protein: CASSPRGGNEKLFF
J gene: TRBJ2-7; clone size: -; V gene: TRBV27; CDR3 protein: CASRPTGSGSSGEQYF
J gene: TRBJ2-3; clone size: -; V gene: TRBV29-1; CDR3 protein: CSVAASGQGGDTQYF
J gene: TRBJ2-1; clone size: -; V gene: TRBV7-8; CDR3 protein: CASTPEAGGSYEQFF
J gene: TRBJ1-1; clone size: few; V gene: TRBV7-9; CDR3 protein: CASSHAGTGYTEAFF
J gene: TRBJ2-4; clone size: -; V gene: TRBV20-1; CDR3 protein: CSVPLRGTGYF
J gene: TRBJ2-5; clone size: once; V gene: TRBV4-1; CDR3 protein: CASSPGELGETQYF
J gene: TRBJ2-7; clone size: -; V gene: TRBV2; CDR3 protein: CASTQDSANGGEQYF
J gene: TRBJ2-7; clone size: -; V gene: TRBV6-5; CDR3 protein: CASSYSEEGYEQYF
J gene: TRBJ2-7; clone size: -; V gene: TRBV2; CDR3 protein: CASRASGTYEQYF
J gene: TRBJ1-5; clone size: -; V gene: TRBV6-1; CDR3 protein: CASSEEGLTGGPYQPQHF
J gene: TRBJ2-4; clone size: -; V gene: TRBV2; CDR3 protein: CASNTQGLAKNIQYF
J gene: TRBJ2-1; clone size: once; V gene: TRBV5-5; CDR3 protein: CASSLTEYNEQFF
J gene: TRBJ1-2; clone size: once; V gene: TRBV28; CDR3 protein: CASSSPPGGYTF
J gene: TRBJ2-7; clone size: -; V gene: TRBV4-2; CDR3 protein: CASSHAAGGNEQYF
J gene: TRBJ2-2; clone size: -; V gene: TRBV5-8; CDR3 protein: CASSFRRTGELFF
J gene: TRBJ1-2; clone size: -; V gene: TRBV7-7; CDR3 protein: CASNIGQPPLTF
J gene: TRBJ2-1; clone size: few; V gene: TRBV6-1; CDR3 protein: CASSGLAGYNEQFF
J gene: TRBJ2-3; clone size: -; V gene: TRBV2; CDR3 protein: CASSVGQGAISTQYF
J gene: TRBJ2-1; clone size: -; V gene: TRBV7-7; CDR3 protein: CASSVGLYSYNEQFF
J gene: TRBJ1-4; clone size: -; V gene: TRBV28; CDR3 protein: CASSSFGGEKLFF
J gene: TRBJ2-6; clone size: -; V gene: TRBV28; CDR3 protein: CATRPAGIGAGANVLTF
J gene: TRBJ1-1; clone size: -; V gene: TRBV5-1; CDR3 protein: CASTTSGSNTEAFF
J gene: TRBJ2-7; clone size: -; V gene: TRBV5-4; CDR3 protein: CASSGQQSYEQYF
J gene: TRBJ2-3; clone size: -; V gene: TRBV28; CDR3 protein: CASSLSGSPPDTQYF
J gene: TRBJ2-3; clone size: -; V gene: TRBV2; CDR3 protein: CAFLGTSGTDTQYF
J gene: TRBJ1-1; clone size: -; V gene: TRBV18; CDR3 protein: CASSPLQGFDTEAFF
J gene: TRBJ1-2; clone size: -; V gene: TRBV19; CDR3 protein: CASSRTGVDSNYGYTF
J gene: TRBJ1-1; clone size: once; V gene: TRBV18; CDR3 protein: CASSPEALNTEAFF
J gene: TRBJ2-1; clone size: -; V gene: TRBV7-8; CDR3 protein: CASSTWGRNEQFF
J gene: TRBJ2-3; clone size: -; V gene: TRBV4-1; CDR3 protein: CASSLRLPDTQYF
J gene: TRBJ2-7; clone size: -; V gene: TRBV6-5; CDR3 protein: CASGTLSYEQYF
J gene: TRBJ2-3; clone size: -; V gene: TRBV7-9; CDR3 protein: CASSLGLAGSRADTQYF
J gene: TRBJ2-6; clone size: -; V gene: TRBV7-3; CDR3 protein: CASSLGGSGANVLTF
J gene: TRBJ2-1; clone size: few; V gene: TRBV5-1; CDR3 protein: CASGIQGIYEQFF
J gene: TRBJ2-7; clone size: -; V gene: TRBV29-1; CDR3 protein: CSGGDLTYEQYF
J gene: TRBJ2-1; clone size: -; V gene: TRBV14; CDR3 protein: CASSSYHEQFF
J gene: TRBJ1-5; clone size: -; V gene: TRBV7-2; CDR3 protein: CASAGDSNQPQHF